The text below deals with one TCR beta chain. Its matching antigen is unknown. TCRdb re-derived calls from the reads in MiXCR, one entry per CDR3 protein. The sample records 150,000 to 200,000 distinct CDR3 sequences, roughly 17% being singletons. Trimming at V came to 5 bases and at J to 3 bases, leaving 12 bases not matched to a gene. The CDR3 loop spans 19 amino acids. Germline-derived CDR1 and CDR2 are SEHNR and FQNEAQ (reference sequence). This record comes from a study of T cell repertoires in cytomegalovirus infection. Study-wide context: Public TCR beta signatures marked donors with CMV infection and the matching HLA. Study conclusions and caveats: HLA-C-restricted TCR beta clonotypes specific for CMV led the ex vivo response. Based on cumulative public TCR beta family frequency, carriers of CMV plus the relevant HLA were identified.

This chain uses TRBV7-9 with TRBJ2-1, with 14 bases matching TRBD2. The sequence was obtained from a human donor in good health (CMV status not recorded). Some clones in this sample may be carry-over from other donors' samples. The specimen was CD8+ T cells from PBMCs. CDR3 sequence: CASSQTTPTSGRVYNEQFF. CDR3 nucleotides: TGTGCCAGCAGCCAAACGACCCCGACTAGCGGGAGGGTCTACAATGAGCAGTTCTTC.